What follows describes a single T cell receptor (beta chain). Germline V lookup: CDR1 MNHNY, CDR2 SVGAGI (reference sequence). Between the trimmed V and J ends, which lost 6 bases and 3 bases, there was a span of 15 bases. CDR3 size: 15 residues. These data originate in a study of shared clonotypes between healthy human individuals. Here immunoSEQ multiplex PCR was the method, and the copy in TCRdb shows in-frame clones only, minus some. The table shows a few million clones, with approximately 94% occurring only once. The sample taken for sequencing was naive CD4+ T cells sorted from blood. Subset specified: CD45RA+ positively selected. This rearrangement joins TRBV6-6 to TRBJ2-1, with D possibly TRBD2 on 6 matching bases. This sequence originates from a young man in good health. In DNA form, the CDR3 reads TGTGCCAGCAGCCTAGCGAGTGGGTACTACAATGAGCAGTTCTTC. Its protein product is CASSLASGYYNEQFF.